The source of this T cell receptor beta chain is a study of shared clonotypes between healthy human individuals. Study context: CD8 memory received one plate per donor, CD8 naive two, CD4 memory three and CD4 naive three.

Genomic DNA from each subset was divided evenly over several immunoSEQ plates. Original processing notes: Filtering differed since immunoSEQ provided only junctions, with no quality scores. Data came from immunoSEQ multiplex PCR; TCRdb stores just in-frame clones and leaves some out. V and J calls plus clone size are reproduced from that table; the DNA served to infer D and trimming. The table has about 980,000 clones, about 80% seen once. The clonotype comes from a young man in good health. Material: memory CD4+ T cells sorted from blood. Subset of the sample: CD45RA-negative fraction.

As DNA, the CDR3 is TGTGCCAGCAGTTCCGGGACAGGGGCCAATCAGCCCCAGCATTTT. This codes for CASSSGTGANQPQHF. V usage is TRBV5-4 and J usage is TRBJ1-5; 10 bases agree with TRBD1. The junction had 5 bases not matched to a gene; V was cut back by 5 bases and J by 3 bases. This CDR3 is built from 15 residues. In germline, CDR1 is SGHNT, CDR2 YYREEE (reference sequence). Full variable domain (outside the CDR3, taken from reference TRBV5-4 and TRBJ1-5): ETGVTQSPTHLIKTRGQQVTLRCSSQSGHNTVSWYQQALGQGPQFIFQYYREEENGRGNFPPRFSGLQFPNYSSELNVNALELDDSALYLCASSSGTGANQPQHFGDGTRLSIL.